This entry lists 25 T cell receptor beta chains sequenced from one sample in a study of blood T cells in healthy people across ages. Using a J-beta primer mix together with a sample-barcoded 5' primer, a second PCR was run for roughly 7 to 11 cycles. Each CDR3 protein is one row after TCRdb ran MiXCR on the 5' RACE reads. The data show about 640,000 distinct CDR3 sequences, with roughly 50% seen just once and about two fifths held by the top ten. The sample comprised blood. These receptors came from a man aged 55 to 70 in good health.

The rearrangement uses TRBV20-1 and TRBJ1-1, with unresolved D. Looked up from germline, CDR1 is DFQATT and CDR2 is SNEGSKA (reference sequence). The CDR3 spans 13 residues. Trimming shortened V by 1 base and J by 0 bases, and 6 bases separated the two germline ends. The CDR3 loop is CSARVDLNTEAFF. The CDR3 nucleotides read TGCAGTGCTAGAGTCGACTTGAACACTGAAGCTTTCTTT.

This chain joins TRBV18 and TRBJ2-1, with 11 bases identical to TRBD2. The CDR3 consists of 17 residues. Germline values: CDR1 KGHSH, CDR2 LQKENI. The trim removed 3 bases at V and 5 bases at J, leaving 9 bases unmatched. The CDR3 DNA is TGTGCCAGCTCACCCCAACGTGGGACTAGCGGAAACAATGAGCAGTTCTTC. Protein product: CASSPQRGTSGNNEQFF.

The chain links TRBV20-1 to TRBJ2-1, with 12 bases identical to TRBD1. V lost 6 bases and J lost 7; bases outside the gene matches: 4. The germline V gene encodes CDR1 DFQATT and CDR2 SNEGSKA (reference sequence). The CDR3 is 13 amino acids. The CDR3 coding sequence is TGCAGTGCGGGGACAGGGGGCACTAATGAGCAGTTCTTC. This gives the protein CSAGTGGTNEQFF.

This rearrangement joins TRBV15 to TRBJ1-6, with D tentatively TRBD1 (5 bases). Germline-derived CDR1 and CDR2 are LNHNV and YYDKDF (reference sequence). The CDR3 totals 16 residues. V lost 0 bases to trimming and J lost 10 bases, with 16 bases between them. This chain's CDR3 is CATSRERSGAGSPLHF. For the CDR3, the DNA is TGTGCCACCAGCAGAGAACGTAGCGGGGCAGGCTCACCCCTCCACTTT.

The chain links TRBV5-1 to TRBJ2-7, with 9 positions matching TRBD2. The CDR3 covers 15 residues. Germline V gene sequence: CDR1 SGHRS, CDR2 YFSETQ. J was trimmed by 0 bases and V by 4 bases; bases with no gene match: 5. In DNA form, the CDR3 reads TGCGCCAGCAGCCTTAGCGGGGGCAGCTCCTACGAGCAGTACTTC. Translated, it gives CASSLSGGSSYEQYF.

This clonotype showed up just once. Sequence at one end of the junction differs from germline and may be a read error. DNA of the CDR3: TGTGCCGGCAGTTTGAGTCAGAACAATGAGCAGTTCTTC. Translating it yields CAGSLSQNNEQFF. This chain connects TRBV28 to TRBJ2-1; D is unresolved. Germline V lookup: CDR1 MDHEN, CDR2 SYDVKM. The CDR3 has 13 amino acids.

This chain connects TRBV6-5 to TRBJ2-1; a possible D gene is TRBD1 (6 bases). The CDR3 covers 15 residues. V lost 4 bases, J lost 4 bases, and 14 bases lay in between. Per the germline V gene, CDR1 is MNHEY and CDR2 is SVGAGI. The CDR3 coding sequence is TGTGCCAGCAGTTCCCCCGGAGACAGGTACAATGAGCAGTTCTTC. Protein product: CASSSPGDRYNEQFF.

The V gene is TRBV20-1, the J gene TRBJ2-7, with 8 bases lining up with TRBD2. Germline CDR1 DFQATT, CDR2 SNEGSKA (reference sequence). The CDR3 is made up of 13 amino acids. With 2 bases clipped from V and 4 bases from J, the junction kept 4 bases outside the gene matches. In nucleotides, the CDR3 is TGCAGTGCTAGAAAAGCGGGAGTTTACGAGCAGTACTTC. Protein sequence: CSARKAGVYEQYF.

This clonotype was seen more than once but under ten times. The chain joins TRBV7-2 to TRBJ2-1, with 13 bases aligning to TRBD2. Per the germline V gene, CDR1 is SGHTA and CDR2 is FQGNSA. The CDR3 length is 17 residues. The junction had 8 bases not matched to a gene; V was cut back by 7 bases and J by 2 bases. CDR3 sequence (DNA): TGTGCCAGCACCATGACTAGCGGGGGGCTTACCTACAATGAGCAGTTCTTC. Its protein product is CASTMTSGGLTYNEQFF.

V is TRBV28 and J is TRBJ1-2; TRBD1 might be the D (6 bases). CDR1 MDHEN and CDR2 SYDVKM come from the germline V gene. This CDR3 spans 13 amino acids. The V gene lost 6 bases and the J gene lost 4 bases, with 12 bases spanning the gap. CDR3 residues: CASREQGLYGYTF. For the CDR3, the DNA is TGTGCCAGCAGAGAACAGGGACTCTATGGCTACACCTTC.

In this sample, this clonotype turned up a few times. CDR3 nucleotide sequence: TGCAGTGCCAGTAAGGACGGTTGGGGACAGCCGCCCTACGAGCAGTACTTC. It yields the protein CSASKDGWGQPPYEQYF. The J gene is TRBJ2-7, the V gene TRBV20-1; 7 nucleotides agree with TRBD1. Germline V CDR1 and CDR2: DFQATT, SNEGSKA (reference sequence). The V and J ends lost 6 bases and 2 bases, in that order; junction bases with no gene match: 19. The CDR3 spans 17 residues.

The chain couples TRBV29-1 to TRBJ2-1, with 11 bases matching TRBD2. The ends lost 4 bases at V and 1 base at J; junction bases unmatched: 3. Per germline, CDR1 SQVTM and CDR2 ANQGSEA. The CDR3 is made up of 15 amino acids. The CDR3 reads CSVVASGGSYNEQFF. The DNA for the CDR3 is TGCAGCGTTGTGGCTAGCGGGGGGTCCTACAATGAGCAGTTCTTC.

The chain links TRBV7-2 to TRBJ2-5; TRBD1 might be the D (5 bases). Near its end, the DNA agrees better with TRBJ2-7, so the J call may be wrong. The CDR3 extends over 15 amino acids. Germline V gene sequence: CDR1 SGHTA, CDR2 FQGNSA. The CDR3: CASSLAWGSDFEQYF. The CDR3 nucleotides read TGTGCCAGCAGCTTAGCCTGGGGCAGCGACTTCGAGCAGTACTTC.

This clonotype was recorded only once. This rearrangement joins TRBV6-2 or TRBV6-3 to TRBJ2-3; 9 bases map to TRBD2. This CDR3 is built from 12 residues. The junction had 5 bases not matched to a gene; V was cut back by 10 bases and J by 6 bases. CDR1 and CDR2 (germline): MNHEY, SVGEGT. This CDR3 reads CATGLASDTQYF. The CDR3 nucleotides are TGTGCCACCGGACTAGCGTCGGATACGCAGTATTTT.

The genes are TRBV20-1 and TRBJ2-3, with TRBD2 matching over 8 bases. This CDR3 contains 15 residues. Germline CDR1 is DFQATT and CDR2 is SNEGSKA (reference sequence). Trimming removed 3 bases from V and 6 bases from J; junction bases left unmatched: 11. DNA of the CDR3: TGCAGTGCTAGGGCTCTCACGGGGGGGCCGGATACGCAGTATTTT. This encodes CSARALTGGPDTQYF.

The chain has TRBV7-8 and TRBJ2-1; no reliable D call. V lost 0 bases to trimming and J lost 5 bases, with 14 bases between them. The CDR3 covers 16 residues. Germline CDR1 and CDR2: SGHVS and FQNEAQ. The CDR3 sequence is CASSLARRVKNNEQFF. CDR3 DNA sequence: TGTGCCAGCAGCTTAGCTAGACGAGTGAAAAACAATGAGCAGTTCTTC.

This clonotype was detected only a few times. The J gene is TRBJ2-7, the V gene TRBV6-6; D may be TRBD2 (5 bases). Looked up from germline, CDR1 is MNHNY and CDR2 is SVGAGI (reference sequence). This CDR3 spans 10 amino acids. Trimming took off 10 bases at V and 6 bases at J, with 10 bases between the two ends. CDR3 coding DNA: TGTGCCATCGGCCGGGGCGAGCAGTACTTC. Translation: CAIGRGEQYF.

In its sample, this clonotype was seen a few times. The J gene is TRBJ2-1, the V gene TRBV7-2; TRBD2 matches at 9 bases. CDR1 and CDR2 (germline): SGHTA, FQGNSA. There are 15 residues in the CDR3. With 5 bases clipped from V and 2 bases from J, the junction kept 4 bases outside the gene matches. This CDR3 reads CASSRSGGTYNEQFF. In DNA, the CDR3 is TGTGCCAGCAGCCGGAGCGGGGGGACCTACAATGAGCAGTTCTTC.

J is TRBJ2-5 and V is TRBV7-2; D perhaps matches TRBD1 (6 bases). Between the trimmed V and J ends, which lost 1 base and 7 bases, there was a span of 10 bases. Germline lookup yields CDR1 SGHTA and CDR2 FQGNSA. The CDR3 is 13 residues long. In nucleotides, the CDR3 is TGTGCCAGCAGCTTAGGGACAGTAGGGACCCAGTACTTC. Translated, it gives CASSLGTVGTQYF.

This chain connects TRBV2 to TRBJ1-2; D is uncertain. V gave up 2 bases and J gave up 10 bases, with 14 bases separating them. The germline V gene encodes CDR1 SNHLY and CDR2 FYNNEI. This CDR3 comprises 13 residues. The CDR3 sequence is CASSESQTYDYTF. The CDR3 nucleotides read TGTGCCAGCAGTGAAAGTCAAACTTACGACTACACCTTC.

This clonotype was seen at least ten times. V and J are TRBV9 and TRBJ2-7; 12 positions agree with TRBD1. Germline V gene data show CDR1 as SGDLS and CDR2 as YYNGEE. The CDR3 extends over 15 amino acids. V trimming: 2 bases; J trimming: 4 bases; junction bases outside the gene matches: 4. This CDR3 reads CASSVGTGGAYEQYF. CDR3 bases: TGTGCCAGCAGCGTTGGGACAGGGGGCGCGTACGAGCAGTACTTC.

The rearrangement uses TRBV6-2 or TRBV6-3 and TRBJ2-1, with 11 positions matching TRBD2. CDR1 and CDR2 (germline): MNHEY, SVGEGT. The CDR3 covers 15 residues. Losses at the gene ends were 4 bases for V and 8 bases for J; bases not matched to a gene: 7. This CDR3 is CASSFSGGAHHEQFF. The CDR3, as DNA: TGTGCCAGCAGTTTTAGCGGGGGGGCTCACCATGAGCAGTTCTTC.

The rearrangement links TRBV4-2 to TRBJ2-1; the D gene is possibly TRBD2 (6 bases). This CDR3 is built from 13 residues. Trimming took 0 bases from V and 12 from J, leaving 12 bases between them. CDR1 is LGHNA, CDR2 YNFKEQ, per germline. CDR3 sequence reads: CASSQDQERAQFF. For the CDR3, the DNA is TGTGCCAGCAGCCAAGATCAGGAGCGGGCGCAGTTCTTC.

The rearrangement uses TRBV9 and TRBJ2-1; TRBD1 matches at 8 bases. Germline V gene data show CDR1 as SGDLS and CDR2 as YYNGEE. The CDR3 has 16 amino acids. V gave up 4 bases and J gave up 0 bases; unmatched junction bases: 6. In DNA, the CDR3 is TGTGCCAGCAGCCCCCGGACAGGGCACTCCTACAATGAGCAGTTCTTC. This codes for CASSPRTGHSYNEQFF.

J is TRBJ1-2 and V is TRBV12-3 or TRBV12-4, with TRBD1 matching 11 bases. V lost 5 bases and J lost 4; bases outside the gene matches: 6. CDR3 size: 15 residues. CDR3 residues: CASSRFGQGAYGYTF. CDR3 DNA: TGTGCCAGCAGTCGGTTTGGACAGGGGGCCTATGGCTACACCTTC.